One and the same sample provided the 9 T cell receptor beta chains below, sequenced in a study of cytomegalovirus exposure and HLA in healthy donors. Clones were sequenced by immunoSEQ multiplex PCR, and TCRdb holds only the in-frame ones, with some missing. The sample has approximately 190,000 clones, around four fifths seen once; the top ten hold less than 9%. The material sequenced was PBMCs. Receptors originate from a man in his late teens or twenties in good health and CMV-seropositive.

V usage is TRBV5-1 and J usage is TRBJ1-1, with 7 bases identical to TRBD1. Germline CDR1 and CDR2: SGHRS and YFSETQ. The CDR3 contains 13 residues. With 0 bases clipped from V and 6 bases from J, the junction kept 2 bases outside the gene matches. CDR3 bases: TGCGCCAGCAGCTTGGTAGGGGGCGCTGAAGCTTTCTTT. Translated, it gives CASSLVGGAEAFF.

The J gene is TRBJ2-3, the V gene TRBV5-1; 9 nucleotides align to TRBD2. The J segment lost 5 bases and the V segment lost 0 bases, leaving 10 bases of the junction unmatched. Per germline, CDR1 SGHRS and CDR2 YFSETQ. There are 17 residues in the CDR3. CDR3 sequence (DNA): TGCGCCAGCAGCTTGGCCGGGACCTCGCGGGGGGGAGATACGCAGTATTTT. Amino acid sequence: CASSLAGTSRGGDTQYF.

The chain employs TRBV2 and TRBJ2-7, with 9 bases that match TRBD1. The germline V gene encodes CDR1 SNHLY and CDR2 FYNNEI. The junction had 6 bases not matched to a gene; V was cut back by 8 bases and J by 7 bases. This CDR3 contains 12 residues. The CDR3 DNA sequence: TGTGCCAGCCGGGACAGGGTCTGGGAGCAGTACTTC. This gives the protein CASRDRVWEQYF.

This clone was detected only a few times. The rearrangement links TRBV27 to TRBJ2-3; possible D gene TRBD1, 6 bases. CDR1 and CDR2 (germline): MNHEY, SMNVEV (reference sequence). CDR3 length equals 14 residues. V was clipped by 3 bases and J by 0 bases, with 7 bases between them. Here the CDR3 reads CASSLTGSTDTQYF. CDR3 DNA sequence: TGTGCCAGCAGTTTGACAGGTAGCACAGATACGCAGTATTTT.

The chain links TRBV7-2 to TRBJ1-4; no definite D call. Germline CDR1 is SGHTA and CDR2 is FQGNSA. The CDR3 is 13 amino acids. Between the trimmed V and J ends, which lost 7 bases and 8 bases, there was a span of 14 bases. The CDR3 loop reads CASTQRGREKLFF. In nucleotides, the CDR3 is TGTGCCAGCACTCAGAGAGGGAGGGAAAAACTGTTTTTT. The entire variable domain, with the rest obtained from reference TRBV7-2 and TRBJ1-4, is as follows: GAGVSQSPSNKVTEKGKDVELRCDPISGHTALYWYRQSLGQGLEFLIYFQGNSAPDKSGLPSDRFSAERTGGSVSTLTIQRTQQEDSAVYLCASTQRGREKLFFGSGTQLSVL.

The chain is built from TRBV5-1 and TRBJ1-1; D perhaps matches TRBD1 (6 bases). Germline values: CDR1 SGHRS, CDR2 YFSETQ. With 3 bases removed from V and 8 bases from J, the gap between germline ends came to 11 bases. The CDR3 has 12 residues. The CDR3 sequence is CASSSPTGEAFF. CDR3 coding DNA: TGCGCCAGCAGCTCCCCGACAGGAGAAGCTTTCTTT.

The chain recombines TRBV28 with TRBJ2-1; possible D gene TRBD1, 6 bases. This CDR3 is 11 amino acids long. Germline values: CDR1 MDHEN, CDR2 SYDVKM. Trimming shortened V by 10 bases and J by 7 bases, and 11 bases separated the two germline ends. The CDR3 here is CATSRGNEQFF. The DNA of the CDR3 is TGTGCCACCTCTAGGGGGAATGAGCAGTTCTTC. The full variable domain, its missing parts supplied by reference TRBV28 and TRBJ2-1, is DVKVTQSSRYLVKRTGEKVFLECVQDMDHENMFWYRQDPGLGLRLIYFSYDVKMKEKGDIPEGYSVSREKKERFSLILESASTNQTSMYLCATSRGNEQFFGPGTRLTVL.

This clone showed up just once. The chain links TRBV18 to TRBJ2-1, with TRBD2 matching 13 bases. V shed 2 bases, J shed 4 bases, and the junction held 5 bases outside the gene matches. Looked up from germline, CDR1 is KGHSH and CDR2 is LQKENI. CDR3 length equals 17 residues. CDR3 in DNA: TGTGCCAGCTCACCAACCAAGGGACTAGCGGGATACAATGAGCAGTTCTTC. Translating it yields CASSPTKGLAGYNEQFF.

This clone showed up just once. The chain employs TRBV13 and TRBJ2-3, with D possibly TRBD2 on 6 matching bases. Germline V gene sequence: CDR1 PRHDT, CDR2 FYEKMQ (reference sequence). V gave up 0 bases and J gave up 2 bases, with 12 bases separating them. The CDR3 runs 16 residues. CDR3 coding DNA: TGTGCCAGCAGCTTAGGGGGTGGAGGGAACACAGATACGCAGTATTTT. It yields the protein CASSLGGGGNTDTQYF.